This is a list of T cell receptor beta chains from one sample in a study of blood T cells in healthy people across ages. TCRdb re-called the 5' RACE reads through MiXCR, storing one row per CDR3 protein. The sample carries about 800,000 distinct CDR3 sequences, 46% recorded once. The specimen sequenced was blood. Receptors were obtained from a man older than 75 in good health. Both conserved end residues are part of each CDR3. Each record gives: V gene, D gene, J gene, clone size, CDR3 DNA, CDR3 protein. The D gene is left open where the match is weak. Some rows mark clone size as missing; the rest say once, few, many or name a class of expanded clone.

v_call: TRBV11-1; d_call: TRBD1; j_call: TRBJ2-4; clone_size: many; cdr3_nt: TGTGCCAGCAGCTTAACGGGACAGAAAAACATTCAGTACTTC; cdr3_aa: CASSLTGQKNIQYF
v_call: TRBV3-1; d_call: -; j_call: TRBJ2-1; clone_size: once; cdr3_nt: TGTGCCAGCAGCCCATTATCACTCGGCGAGCAGTTCTTC; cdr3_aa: CASSPLSLGEQFF
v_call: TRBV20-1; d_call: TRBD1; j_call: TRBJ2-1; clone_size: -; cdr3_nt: TGCAGTGCTAGGCCGCGGACAGGGTCTACAAATGAGCAGTTCTTC; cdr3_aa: CSARPRTGSTNEQFF
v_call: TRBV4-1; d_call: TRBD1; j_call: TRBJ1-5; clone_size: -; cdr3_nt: TGCGCCAGCAGCCAGGGGCCAGGGGGGGGTCAGCCCCAGCATTTT; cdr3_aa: CASSQGPGGGQPQHF
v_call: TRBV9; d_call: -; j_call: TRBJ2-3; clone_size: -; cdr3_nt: TGTGCCAGCAGCCGAAACTTTGGCGATACGCAGTATTTT; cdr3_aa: CASSRNFGDTQYF
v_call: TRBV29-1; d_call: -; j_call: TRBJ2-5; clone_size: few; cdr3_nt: TGCAGCGTTGGCGGTAAGGGACCCCAAGAGACCCAGTACTTC; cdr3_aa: CSVGGKGPQETQYF
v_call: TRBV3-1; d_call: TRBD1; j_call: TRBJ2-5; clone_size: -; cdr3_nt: TGTGCCAGCAGCCAAGATGTGGGGACAGTGGGTGAGACCCAGTACTTC; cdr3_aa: CASSQDVGTVGETQYF
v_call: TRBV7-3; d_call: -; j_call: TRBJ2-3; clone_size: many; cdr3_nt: TGTGCCAGCAGCTTAAACCCTGACACAGATACGCAGTATTTT; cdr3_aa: CASSLNPDTDTQYF
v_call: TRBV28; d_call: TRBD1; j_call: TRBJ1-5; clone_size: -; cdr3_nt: TGTGCCAGCAGGCTGACAGGGGAACGTCAGCCCCAGCATTTT; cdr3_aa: CASRLTGERQPQHF
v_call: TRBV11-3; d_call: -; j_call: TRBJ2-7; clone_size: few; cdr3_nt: TGTGCCAGCAGCTTAGATCGACAGTACGAGCAGTACTTC; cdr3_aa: CASSLDRQYEQYF
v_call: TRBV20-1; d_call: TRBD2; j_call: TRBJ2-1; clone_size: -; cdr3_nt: TGCAGTGCGCCGGGACTAGCCTACAATGAGCAGTTCTTC; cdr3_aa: CSAPGLAYNEQFF
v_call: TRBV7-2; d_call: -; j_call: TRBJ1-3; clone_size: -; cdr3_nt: TGTGCCAGCGGGAGGTCTGGAAACACCATATATTTT; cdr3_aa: CASGRSGNTIYF
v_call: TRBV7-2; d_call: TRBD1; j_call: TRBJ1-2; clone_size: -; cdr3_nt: TGTGCCAGCAGCTTACCGGGACAGGGGGCGTTCGATGGCTACACCTTC; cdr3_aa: CASSLPGQGAFDGYTF
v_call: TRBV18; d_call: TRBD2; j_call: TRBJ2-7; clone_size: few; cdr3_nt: TGTGCCAGCACCCGGGGCGGGAGCTACGAGCAGTACTTC; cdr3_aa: CASTRGGSYEQYF
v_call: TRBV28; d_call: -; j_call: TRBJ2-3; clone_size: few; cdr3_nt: TGTGCCAGCACCGCCGTTGCACCTAGCACAGATACGCAGTATTTT; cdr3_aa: CASTAVAPSTDTQYF
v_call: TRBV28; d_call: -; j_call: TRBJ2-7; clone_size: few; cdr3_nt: TGTGCCAGCAGCAACCCGGGGAGCGCCTACGAGCAGTACTTC; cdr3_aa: CASSNPGSAYEQYF
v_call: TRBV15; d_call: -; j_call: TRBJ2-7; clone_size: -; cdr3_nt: TGTGCCACCAGCAGGACAGGATTTTACGAGCAGTACTTC; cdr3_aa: CATSRTGFYEQYF
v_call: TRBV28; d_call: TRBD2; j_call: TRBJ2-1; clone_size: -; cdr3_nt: TGTGCCAGCAGCAACCTAGCGGGAGGTCGCAATGAGCAGTTCTTC; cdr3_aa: CASSNLAGGRNEQFF
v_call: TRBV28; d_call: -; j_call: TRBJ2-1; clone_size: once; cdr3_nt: TGTGCCAGCGAGAGAGACATTCCCAATGAGCAGTTCTTC; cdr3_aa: CASERDIPNEQFF
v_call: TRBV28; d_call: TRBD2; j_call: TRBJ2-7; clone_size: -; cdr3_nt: TGTGCCAGCAGTTATGCACGAGGCGGGAGAGGCAACGAGCAGTACTTC; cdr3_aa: CASSYARGGRGNEQYF
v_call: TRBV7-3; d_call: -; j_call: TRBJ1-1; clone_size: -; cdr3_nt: TGTGCCAGCAGCTTAGTTGGCGGCCGGGGCACTGAAGCTTTCTTT; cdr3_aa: CASSLVGGRGTEAFF
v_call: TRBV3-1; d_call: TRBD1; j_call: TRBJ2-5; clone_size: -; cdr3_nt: TGTGCCAGCAGCCAAAGAGCGGGACAGGGGTCAAAGCAGTACTTC; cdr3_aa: CASSQRAGQGSKQYF
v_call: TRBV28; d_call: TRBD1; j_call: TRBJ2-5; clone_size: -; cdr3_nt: TGTGCCAGCAGTTTCCGGGACAGGGGCGCCGGGAAGTACTTC; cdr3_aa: CASSFRDRGAGKYF
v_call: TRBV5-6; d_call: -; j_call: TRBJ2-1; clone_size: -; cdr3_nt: TGTGCCAGTAGTACTATCGGGGACCTAGGCGAGACCCAGTTCTTC; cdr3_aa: CASSTIGDLGETQFF
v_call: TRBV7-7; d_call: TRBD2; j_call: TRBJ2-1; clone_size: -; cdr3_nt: TGTGCTAGCAGCTTAGCCCCGAGTGGGACTAGCCGACACAATGAGCAGTTCTTC; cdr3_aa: CASSLAPSGTSRHNEQFF